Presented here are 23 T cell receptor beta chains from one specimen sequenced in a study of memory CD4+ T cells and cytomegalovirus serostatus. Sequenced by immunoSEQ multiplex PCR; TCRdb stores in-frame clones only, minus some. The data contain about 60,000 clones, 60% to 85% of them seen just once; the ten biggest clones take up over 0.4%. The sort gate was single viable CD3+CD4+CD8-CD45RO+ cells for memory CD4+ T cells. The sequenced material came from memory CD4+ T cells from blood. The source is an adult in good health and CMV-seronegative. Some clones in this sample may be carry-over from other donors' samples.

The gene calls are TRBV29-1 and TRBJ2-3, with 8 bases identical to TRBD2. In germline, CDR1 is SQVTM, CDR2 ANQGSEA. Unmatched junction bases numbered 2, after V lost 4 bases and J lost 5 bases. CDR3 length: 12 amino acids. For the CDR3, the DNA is TGCAGCGTTGGCGGGGGGCAAGATACGCAGTATTTT. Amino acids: CSVGGGQDTQYF.

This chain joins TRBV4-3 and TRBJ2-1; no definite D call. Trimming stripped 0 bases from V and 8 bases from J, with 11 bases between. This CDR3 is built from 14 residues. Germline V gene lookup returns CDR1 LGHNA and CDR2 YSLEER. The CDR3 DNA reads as TGCGCCAGCAGCCAAGACAGACCAAGCGATGAGCAGTTCTTC. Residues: CASSQDRPSDEQFF.

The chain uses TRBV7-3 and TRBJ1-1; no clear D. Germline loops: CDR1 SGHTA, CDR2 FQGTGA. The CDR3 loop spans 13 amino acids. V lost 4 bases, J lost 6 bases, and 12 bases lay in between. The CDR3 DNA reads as TGTGCCAGCAGCTCAATAGGTACCGCTGAAGCTTTCTTT. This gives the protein CASSSIGTAEAFF.

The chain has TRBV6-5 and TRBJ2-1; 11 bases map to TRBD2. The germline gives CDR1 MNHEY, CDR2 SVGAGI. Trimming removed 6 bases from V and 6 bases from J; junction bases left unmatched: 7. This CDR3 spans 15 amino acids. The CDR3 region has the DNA TGTGCCAGCAGCTATACTAGCGGGAGCGGCAATGAGCAGTTCTTC. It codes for CASSYTSGSGNEQFF.

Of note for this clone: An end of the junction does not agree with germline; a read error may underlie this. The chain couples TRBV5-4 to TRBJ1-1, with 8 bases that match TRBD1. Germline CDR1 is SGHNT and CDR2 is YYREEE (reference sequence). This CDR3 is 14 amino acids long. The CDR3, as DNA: TGTGCCAGCAGCTTATGGACAGGGAACGCTGAAGCTTTCTTT. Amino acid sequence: CASSLWTGNAEAFF.

The CDR3 sequence: CASSLEFRTGDNEQFF. CDR3 DNA: TGTGCCAGCAGCTTAGAGTTTCGGACAGGGGATAATGAGCAGTTCTTC. The chain recombines TRBV7-9 with TRBJ2-1; 9 nucleotides agree with TRBD1. V dropped 1 base and J dropped 7; count of bases not matched to a gene: 8. Germline V CDR1 and CDR2: SEHNR, FQNEAQ (reference sequence). This CDR3 is built from 16 residues.

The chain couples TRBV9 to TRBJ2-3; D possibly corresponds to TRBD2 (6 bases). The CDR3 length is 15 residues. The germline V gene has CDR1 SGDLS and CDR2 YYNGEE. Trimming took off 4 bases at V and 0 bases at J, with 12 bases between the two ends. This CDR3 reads CASSITGLSTDTQYF. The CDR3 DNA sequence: TGTGCCAGCAGCATTACGGGACTTAGCACAGATACGCAGTATTTT.

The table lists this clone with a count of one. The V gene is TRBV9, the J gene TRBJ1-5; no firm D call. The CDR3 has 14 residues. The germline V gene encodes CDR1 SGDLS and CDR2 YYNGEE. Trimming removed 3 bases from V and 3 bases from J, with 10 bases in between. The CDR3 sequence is CASSANSYNQPQHF. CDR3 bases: TGTGCCAGCAGCGCCAACAGTTACAATCAGCCCCAGCATTTT.

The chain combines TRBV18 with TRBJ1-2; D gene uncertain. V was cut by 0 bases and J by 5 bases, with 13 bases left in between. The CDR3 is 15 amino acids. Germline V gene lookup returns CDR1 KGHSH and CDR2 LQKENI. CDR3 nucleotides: TGTGCCAGCTCACCACCGTATTCCCGGTTGTATGGCTACACCTTC. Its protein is CASSPPYSRLYGYTF.

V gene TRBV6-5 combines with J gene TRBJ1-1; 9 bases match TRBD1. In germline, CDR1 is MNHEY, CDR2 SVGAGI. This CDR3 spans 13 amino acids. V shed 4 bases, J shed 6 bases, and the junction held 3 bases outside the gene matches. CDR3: CASSSGQGSEAFF. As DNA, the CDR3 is TGTGCCAGCAGTTCGGGACAGGGTTCTGAAGCTTTCTTT.

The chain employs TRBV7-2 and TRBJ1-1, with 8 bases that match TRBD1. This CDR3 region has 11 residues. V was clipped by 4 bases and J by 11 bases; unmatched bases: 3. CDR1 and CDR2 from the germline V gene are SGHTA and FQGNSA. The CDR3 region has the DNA TGTGCCAGCAGCTCGGACAGGGTTGCTTTCTTT. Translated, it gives CASSSDRVAFF.

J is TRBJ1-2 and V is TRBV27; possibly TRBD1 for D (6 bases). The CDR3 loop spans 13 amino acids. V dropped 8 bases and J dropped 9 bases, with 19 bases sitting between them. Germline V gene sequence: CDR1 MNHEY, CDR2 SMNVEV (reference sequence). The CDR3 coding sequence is TGTGCCAGCGGAGCTCTCTATACAGGGAGCTACACCTTC. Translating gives CASGALYTGSYTF.

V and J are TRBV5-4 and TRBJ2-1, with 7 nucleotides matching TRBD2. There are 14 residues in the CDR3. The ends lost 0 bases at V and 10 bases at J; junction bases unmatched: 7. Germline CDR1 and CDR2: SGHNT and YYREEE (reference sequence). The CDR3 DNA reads TGTGCCAGCAGCTTGGGGCTAGCGGTCGCCGAGCAGTTCTTC. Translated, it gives CASSLGLAVAEQFF.

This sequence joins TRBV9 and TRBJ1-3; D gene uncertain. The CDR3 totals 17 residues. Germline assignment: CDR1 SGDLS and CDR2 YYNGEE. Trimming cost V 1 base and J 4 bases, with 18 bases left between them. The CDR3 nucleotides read TGTGCCAGCAGCGTATTTCCTTTGGGCTCGTCCGGAAACACCATATATTTT. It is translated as CASSVFPLGSSGNTIYF.

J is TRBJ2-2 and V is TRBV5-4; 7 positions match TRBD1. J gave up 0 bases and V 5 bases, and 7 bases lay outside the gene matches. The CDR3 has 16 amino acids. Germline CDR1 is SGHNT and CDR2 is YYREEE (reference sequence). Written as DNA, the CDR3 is TGTGCCAGCAGAGAAGCCGGGACAGCGAACACCGGGGAGCTGTTTTTT. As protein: CASREAGTANTGELFF. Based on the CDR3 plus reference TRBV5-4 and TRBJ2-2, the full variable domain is ETGVTQSPTHLIKTRGQQVTLRCSSQSGHNTVSWYQQALGQGPQFIFQYYREEENGRGNFPPRFSGLQFPNYSSELNVNALELDDSALYLCASREAGTANTGELFFGEGSRLTVL.

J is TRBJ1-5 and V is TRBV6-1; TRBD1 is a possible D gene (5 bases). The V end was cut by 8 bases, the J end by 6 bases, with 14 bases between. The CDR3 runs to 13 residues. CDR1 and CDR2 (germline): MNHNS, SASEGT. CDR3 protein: CASDYGHGQPQHF. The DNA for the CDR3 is TGTGCCAGCGACTACGGACACGGTCAGCCCCAGCATTTT.

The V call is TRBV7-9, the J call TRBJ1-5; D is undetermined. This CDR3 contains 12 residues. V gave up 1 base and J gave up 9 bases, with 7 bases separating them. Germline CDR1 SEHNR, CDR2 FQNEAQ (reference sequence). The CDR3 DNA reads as TGTGCCAGCAGCTTAGATGAGGGGCCCCAGCATTTT. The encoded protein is CASSLDEGPQHF.

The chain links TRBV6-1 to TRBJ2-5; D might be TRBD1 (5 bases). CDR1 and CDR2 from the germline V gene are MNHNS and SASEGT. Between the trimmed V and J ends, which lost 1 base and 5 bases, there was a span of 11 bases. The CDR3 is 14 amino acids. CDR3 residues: CASSEVQGWETQYF. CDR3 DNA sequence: TGTGCCAGCAGTGAAGTTCAGGGCTGGGAGACCCAGTACTTC.

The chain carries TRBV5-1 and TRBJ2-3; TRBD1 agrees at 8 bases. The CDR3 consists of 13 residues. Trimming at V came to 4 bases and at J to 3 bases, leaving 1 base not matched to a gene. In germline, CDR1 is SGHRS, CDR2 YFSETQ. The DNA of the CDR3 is TGCGCCAGCAGCCGGACAGGGACAGATACGCAGTATTTT. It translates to CASSRTGTDTQYF.

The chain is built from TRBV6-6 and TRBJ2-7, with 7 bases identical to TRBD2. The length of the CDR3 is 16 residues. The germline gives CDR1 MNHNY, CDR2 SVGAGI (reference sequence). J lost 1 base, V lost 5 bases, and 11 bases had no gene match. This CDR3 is CASSALGPSGSYEQYF. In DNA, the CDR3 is TGTGCCAGCAGTGCCCTGGGGCCTAGCGGATCCTACGAGCAGTACTTC.

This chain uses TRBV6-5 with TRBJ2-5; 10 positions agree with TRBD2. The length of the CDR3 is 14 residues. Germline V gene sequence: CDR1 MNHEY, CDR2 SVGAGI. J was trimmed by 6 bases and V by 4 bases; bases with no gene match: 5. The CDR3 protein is CASSSSGGVKTQYF. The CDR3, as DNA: TGTGCCAGCAGTTCTAGCGGGGGAGTAAAGACCCAGTACTTC.

The CDR3 DNA is TGTGCCTGGAGTCCGGGACAAAGTAACTACGAGCAGTACTTC. Protein: CAWSPGQSNYEQYF. The rearrangement joins TRBV30 to TRBJ2-7, with D tentatively TRBD1 (6 bases). V was pared by 2 bases and J by 3 bases, with 14 bases between. Germline lookup yields CDR1 GTSNPN and CDR2 SVGIG (reference sequence). The CDR3 covers 14 residues.

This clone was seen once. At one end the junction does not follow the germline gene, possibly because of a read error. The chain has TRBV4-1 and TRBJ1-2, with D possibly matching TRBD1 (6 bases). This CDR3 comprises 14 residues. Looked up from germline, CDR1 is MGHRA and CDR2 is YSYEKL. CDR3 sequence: CASRQVRGAYGYTF. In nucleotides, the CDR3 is TGCGCCAGCAGACAAGTCAGGGGCGCGTATGGCTACACCTTC.